The 2 T cell receptor beta chains given below trace back to one sample, sequenced in a study of shared clonotypes between healthy human individuals. Method: immunoSEQ multiplex PCR; TCRdb's copy keeps in-frame clones and lacks some. The sample yields about 96,000 clones, 60% to 75% seen once. Sequencing was done on a sample of memory CD8+ T cells sorted from blood. Stated subset: CD45RO+ cells pooled with CCR7-negative TemRA cells. Receptors originate from a young man in good health.

The chain links TRBV14 to TRBJ2-7, with 7 bases matching TRBD2. The germline V gene encodes CDR1 SGHDN and CDR2 FVKESK. Trimming at V came to 4 bases and at J to 2 bases, leaving 17 bases not matched to a gene. The CDR3 sequence is 18 residues long. CDR3 sequence (DNA): TGTGCCAGCAGCCCCATCCTTAGCGGGTTGAAGTTTACCTACGAGCAGTACTTC. It specifies CASSPILSGLKFTYEQYF.

There are a few counts of this clone. The V and J genes are TRBV7-9 and TRBJ2-1; possibly TRBD2 for D (5 bases). V was clipped by 1 base and J by 8 bases, with 15 bases between them. Looked up from germline, CDR1 is SEHNR and CDR2 is FQNEAQ (reference sequence). The length of the CDR3 is 15 residues. The CDR3 loop is CASSLVKLGLDEQFF. As DNA, the CDR3 is TGTGCCAGCAGCTTAGTAAAACTAGGGCTCGATGAGCAGTTCTTC.